These 18 T cell receptor beta chains were sequenced from one sample in a study of blood T cells in healthy people across ages. Primers used in a second PCR of about 7 to 12 cycles were a sample-barcoded 5' primer and a J-beta primer mix. Via MiXCR, TCRdb re-called the 5' RACE reads, giving one row per CDR3 protein. The sample holds some 1.4 million distinct CDR3 sequences; approximately 42% are singletons and the top ten take roughly 7.7%. The sequenced material came from blood. These receptors originate from a woman under 30 in good health.

The chain uses TRBV5-1 and TRBJ1-2; TRBD1 matches at 7 bases. The CDR3 contains 14 residues. Trimming cost V 4 bases and J 8 bases; bases outside gene matches: 11. Germline V CDR1 and CDR2: SGHRS, YFSETQ. The CDR3 loop is CASSPGQPLGGYTF. In nucleotides, the CDR3 is TGCGCCAGCAGCCCGGGACAGCCCTTAGGGGGCTACACCTTC.

The CDR3 spells CAIRGEQGAGKLFF. DNA for the CDR3: TGTGCCATCCGGGGGGAACAGGGGGCGGGAAAACTGTTTTTT. J is TRBJ1-4 and V is TRBV10-3; 9 bases align to TRBD1. Germline V gene sequence: CDR1 ENHRY, CDR2 SYGVKD. The CDR3 contains 14 residues. The V gene end was trimmed by 8 bases and the J gene end by 10 bases; junction bases not matched to a gene: 11.

CDR3 amino acids: CASSKRQGATEAFF. CDR3 bases: TGTGCCAGCAGTAAGCGACAGGGGGCCACTGAAGCTTTCTTT. This chain connects TRBV12-3 or TRBV12-4 to TRBJ1-1; 10 bases match TRBD1. J gave up 4 bases and V 5 bases, and 4 bases lay outside the gene matches. This CDR3 is built from 14 residues.

The rearrangement joins TRBV28 to TRBJ2-7; D might be TRBD1 (5 bases). The CDR3 totals 15 residues. Germline V gives CDR1 MDHEN, CDR2 SYDVKM. Trimming cost V 8 bases and J 1 base, with 18 bases left between them. CDR3 coding DNA: TGTGCCAGCCAAGGGGCAGGAGCCTCTTCCTACGAGCAGTACTTC. Translating gives CASQGAGASSYEQYF.

This chain connects TRBV2 to TRBJ1-5; possible D gene TRBD1, 5 bases. The ends were cut back, 6 bases at V and 2 bases at J, with 14 bases in the middle. CDR1 SNHLY and CDR2 FYNNEI come from the germline V gene. The CDR3 covers 15 residues. The CDR3 is CASSGTGGGNQPQHF. The CDR3 region has the DNA TGTGCCAGCAGCGGAACAGGTGGAGGCAATCAGCCCCAGCATTTT.

The chain links TRBV20-1 to TRBJ2-1; weak D call: TRBD2 (6 bases). This CDR3 region has 12 residues. V dropped 5 bases and J dropped 6 bases, with 11 bases sitting between them. Germline V lookup: CDR1 DFQATT, CDR2 SNEGSKA (reference sequence). The CDR3 reads CSARGCSNEQFF. CDR3 nucleotide sequence: TGCAGTGCTCGGGGGTGTTCCAATGAGCAGTTCTTC.

This chain joins TRBV6-5 and TRBJ1-2; 7 bases line up with TRBD1. Trimming cost V 8 bases and J 2 bases; bases outside gene matches: 8. CDR3 length equals 14 residues. CDR1 is MNHEY, CDR2 SVGAGI, per germline. CDR3 sequence (DNA): TGTGCCAGCCGAAACGCAGGGGGGAACTATGGCTACACCTTC. Translation: CASRNAGGNYGYTF.

The rearrangement uses TRBV12-3 or TRBV12-4 and TRBJ1-5; D possibly corresponds to TRBD1 (5 bases). V was cut by 3 bases and J by 2 bases, with 14 bases left in between. The CDR3 length is 16 residues. CDR3 DNA sequence: TGTGCCAGCAGTTTGTCGGGGGAAGGGGGCAATCAGCCCCAGCATTTT. It is translated as CASSLSGEGGNQPQHF.

The chain joins TRBV6-6 to TRBJ1-5; D gene uncertain. The V and J ends lost 2 bases and 9 bases respectively, with 11 bases between them. The length of the CDR3 is 13 residues. Germline values: CDR1 MNHNY, CDR2 SVGAGI (reference sequence). The CDR3 DNA sequence: TGTGCCAGCAGTTACGGACGGTCATGGCCCCAGCATTTT. Protein: CASSYGRSWPQHF.

As for this clonotype: An end of the junction differs from the germline gene, which may be a read error. This chain uses TRBV11-3 with TRBJ2-3, with a weak D call TRBD2 (5 bases). CDR3 length: 12 residues. Germline CDR1 is SGHNT and CDR2 is YENEEA. The CDR3 DNA reads TGTGCCCGCAGCCGGGACACAGATACGCAGTATTTT. Its translation: CARSRDTDTQYF.

Ten or more counts support this clonotype. The chain has TRBV25-1 and TRBJ2-7, with TRBD2 identical over 14 bases. The V gene end was trimmed by 5 bases and the J gene end by 3 bases; junction bases not matched to a gene: 3. CDR3 length: 15 residues. Germline V gene data show CDR1 as MGHDK and CDR2 as SYGVNS. DNA for the CDR3: TGTGCCAGCAGTACGGGACTAGCGGGAGTCTACGAGCAGTACTTC. It codes for CASSTGLAGVYEQYF.

The genes are TRBV19 and TRBJ2-4; 10 bases are shared with TRBD1. This CDR3 has 13 amino acids. Germline CDR1 LNHDA, CDR2 SQIVND (reference sequence). V gave up 5 bases and J gave up 13 bases; unmatched junction bases: 8. The CDR3 sequence: CASSGQGVFEQYF. The CDR3 DNA follows: TGTGCCAGTAGTGGACAGGGGGTCTTTGAGCAGTACTTC.

This clonotype was seen a handful of times. The chain combines TRBV4-1 with TRBJ2-3, with D maybe TRBD2 (6 bases). The V and J ends lost 3 bases and 2 bases respectively, with 12 bases between them. CDR1 and CDR2 (germline): MGHRA, YSYEKL. This CDR3 region has 15 residues. CDR3 loop: CASSQVSGSTDTQYF. For the CDR3, the DNA is TGCGCCAGCAGCCAGGTTAGCGGCTCCACAGATACGCAGTATTTT.

The chain carries TRBV7-6 and TRBJ2-5, with D perhaps TRBD1 (6 bases). The CDR3 extends over 14 amino acids. V lost 0 bases to trimming and J lost 3 bases, with 8 bases between them. Germline V CDR1 and CDR2: SGHVS, FNYEAQ. The CDR3 loop reads CASSLAGAKETQYF. The CDR3 DNA is TGTGCCAGCAGCTTAGCGGGGGCGAAAGAGACCCAGTACTTC.

This clonotype was counted a few times. The rearrangement uses TRBV27 and TRBJ2-7; either TRBD1 or TRBD2 may supply D (5 bases each). The J call may be in error: the DNA end matches TRBJ2-5 better. This CDR3 contains 15 residues. Per the germline V gene, CDR1 is MNHEY and CDR2 is SMNVEV (reference sequence). In DNA form, the CDR3 reads TGTGCCAGCAGTAACCGGGACCCGCTCCGAGAGACCCAGTACTTC. As protein: CASSNRDPLRETQYF.

The genes are TRBV12-5 and TRBJ1-2, with D possibly being TRBD1 (5 bases). This CDR3 comprises 12 residues. The V end was cut by 1 base, the J end by 7 bases, with 7 bases between. CDR1 is LGHNT and CDR2 is FRNRAP in the germline V gene. The CDR3 loop is CASGLGGRGYTF. In nucleotides, the CDR3 is TGTGCTAGTGGTTTGGGGGGCCGTGGCTACACCTTC. Using reference TRBV12-5 and TRBJ1-2 for the parts outside the CDR3, the full variable domain is DARVTQTPRHKVTEMGQEVTMRCQPILGHNTVFWYRQTMMQGLELLAYFRNRAPLDDSGMPKDRFSAEMPDATLATLKIQPSEPRDSAVYFCASGLGGRGYTFGSGTRLTVV.

This chain links TRBV12-5 with TRBJ1-1; D remains unclear. The CDR3 consists of 16 residues. Germline-derived CDR1 and CDR2 are LGHNT and FRNRAP. V lost 0 bases, J lost 0 bases, and 11 bases lay in between. The CDR3 nucleotides are TGTGCTAGTGGTTTGGTAGTTGGTACAATGAACACTGAAGCTTTCTTT. Its translation: CASGLVVGTMNTEAFF.

The rearrangement joins TRBV20-1 to TRBJ1-1; 8 bases are shared with TRBD1. The CDR3 consists of 15 residues. Germline V gives CDR1 DFQATT, CDR2 SNEGSKA (reference sequence). The V gene end was trimmed by 3 bases and the J gene end by 8 bases; junction bases not matched to a gene: 14. CDR3 residues: CSASFQGAGGTEAFF. In DNA form, the CDR3 reads TGCAGTGCTAGTTTTCAGGGGGCCGGTGGCACCGAAGCTTTCTTT.